This TCR beta chain came from a study of T cells in Graves' hyperthyroidism and ophthalmopathy. Whole-study results and caveats: Also found in blood were most expanded thyroid clonotypes above 0.001.

This clonotype was seen only a few times. Antigen: not known. Amplified TCR beta CDR3 regions derived from RNA transcripts. The HTBI primer set was used in a first-round RT-PCR of the TCR CDR3. Each CDR3 protein gets one entry after TCRdb re-called the multiplex PCR reads with MiXCR. The sample has 600,000 to 700,000 distinct CDR3 sequences; less than 45% are singletons. Trimming cost V 5 bases and J 0 bases; bases outside gene matches: 6. Germline V lookup: CDR1 DFQATT, CDR2 SNEGSKA (reference sequence). The CDR3 totals 17 residues. The genes are TRBV20-1 and TRBJ2-2; 13 nucleotides line up with TRBD2. The sequence was collected from an adult man with Graves' disease, either hyperthyroidism or ophthalmopathy (not recorded which). The sample comprised peripheral blood or thyroid tissue (not recorded which). For the CDR3, the DNA is TGCAGTGCTCGGGGACTAGCGGGGAACGCGAACACCGGGGAGCTGTTTTTT. Its protein is CSARGLAGNANTGELFF.